The present T cell receptor (beta chain) was sequenced within a study of T cells in Graves' hyperthyroidism and ophthalmopathy. Regarding the study as a whole: Researchers found most expanded thyroid clonotypes above 0.001 in blood as well.

This clonotype was counted only a few times. As yet, its antigen is unknown. Any patient presenting with uncontrolled infection, other autoimmune disease, pregnancy or lactation was left out. Germline lookup yields CDR1 MNHEY and CDR2 SMNVEV (reference sequence). V was shortened by 6 bases and J by 2 bases, with 20 bases between the two germline ends. CDR3 size: 16 residues. Researchers amplified the TCR beta CDR3 regions from RNA transcripts. During a first-round RT-PCR of the TCR CDR3, the HTBI primer set was used. MiXCR, run by TCRdb on the multiplex PCR reads, gives a single entry per CDR3 protein. The table includes over 500,000 distinct CDR3 sequences, 17% detected once.

The V gene is TRBV27, the J gene TRBJ2-7, with D unresolved. This clonotype was sampled from a woman aged 18-29 years with Graves' ophthalmopathy. Sequencing was carried out using blood. CDR3 amino acids: CASRARITTVPYEQYF. The DNA for the CDR3 is TGTGCCAGCAGAGCACGAATAACCACCGTTCCCTACGAGCAGTACTTC.